The 7 T cell receptor beta chains presented below share a single source sample, sequenced in a study of T cells after yellow fever vaccination. TCRdb re-derived calls from the 5' RACE reads in MiXCR, one entry per CDR3 protein. The profile covers 300,000 to 400,000 distinct CDR3 sequences, with about 8.3% appearing a single time and 17% taken by the ten largest. Sequenced material: PBMCs, taken roughly 46 days after the first yellow fever vaccination. These receptors came from a young man who received the YFV17D yellow fever vaccine.

This clonotype was seen only a few times. The V gene is TRBV19, the J gene TRBJ2-2; D ambiguous. The CDR3 loop spans 12 amino acids. V lost 3 bases and J lost 8, with 7 bases in between. CDR1 is LNHDA and CDR2 is SQIVND in the germline V gene (reference sequence). CDR3 residues: CASSISRGELFF. DNA of the CDR3: TGTGCCAGTAGTATTTCTAGAGGGGAGCTGTTTTTT.

This chain's CDR3 is CASRERGVTGELFF. In DNA form, the CDR3 reads TGTGCCAGTCGCGAGCGGGGGGTCACCGGGGAGCTGTTTTTT. This chain uses TRBV19 with TRBJ2-2; TRBD2 aligns across 9 bases. The CDR3 length is 14 residues. Germline V gene lookup returns CDR1 LNHDA and CDR2 SQIVND (reference sequence). Trimming cost V 8 bases and J 4 bases; bases outside gene matches: 5.

This clonotype showed up just a few times. The chain has TRBV29-1 and TRBJ2-1; TRBD2 is a possible D gene (6 bases). V was cut by 4 bases and J by 9 bases, with 13 bases left in between. This CDR3 spans 12 amino acids. Germline loops: CDR1 SQVTM, CDR2 ANQGSEA. Here the CDR3 reads CSVGGVGFEQFF. CDR3 in DNA: TGCAGCGTTGGGGGGGTGGGGTTTGAGCAGTTCTTC.

This clonotype was detected many times. The chain links TRBV5-1 to TRBJ1-1; TRBD1 matches 9 bases. The CDR3 has 16 residues. Trimming removed 7 bases from V and 2 bases from J; junction bases left unmatched: 12. CDR1 and CDR2 (germline): SGHRS, YFSETQ. The CDR3 region has the DNA TGCGCCAGCCAAAAACAGGGGGCCAATCTTAACACTGAAGCTTTCTTT. Translation: CASQKQGANLNTEAFF.

The V call is TRBV6-5, the J call TRBJ2-5; the D gene is possibly TRBD2 (6 bases). In germline, CDR1 is MNHEY, CDR2 SVGAGI. The CDR3 has 14 amino acids. Trimming took off 2 bases at V and 9 bases at J, with 16 bases between the two ends. CDR3 bases: TGTGCCAGCAGTTACGCTAGCGTGGTTGGGGCCCAGTACTTC. The encoded protein is CASSYASVVGAQYF.

This clonotype was observed at least ten times. The chain links TRBV5-5 to TRBJ2-7; D may match TRBD1 or TRBD2 (6 bases each). The CDR3 runs to 16 residues. The V and J ends lost 4 bases and 2 bases respectively, with 19 bases between them. CDR1 and CDR2 from the germline V gene are SGHKS and YYEKEE (reference sequence). CDR3: CASSVRGATVPYEQYV. In DNA, the CDR3 is TGTGCCAGCAGCGTAAGGGGGGCTACGGTCCCCTACGAGCAGTACGTC.

The J gene is TRBJ2-3, the V gene TRBV4-3; possibly TRBD1 for D (6 bases). The CDR3 consists of 14 residues. V was cut by 0 bases and J by 6 bases, with 10 bases left in between. Per germline, CDR1 LGHNA and CDR2 YSLEER. CDR3 nucleotide sequence: TGCGCCAGCAGCCAAGAAACAGGGCCCGATACGCAGTATTTT. The encoded protein is CASSQETGPDTQYF.